This TCR beta chain stems from a study of CD8 T cells in ankylosing spondylitis. The CDR3 loop spans 14 amino acids. J gave up 9 bases and V 0 bases, and 8 bases lay outside the gene matches. Germline CDR1 and CDR2: SGHRS and YFSETQ. General study results and limits: A CD8+ phenotype characterized the disease-linked clones, which were relatively rare in peripheral blood. From matched ankylosing spondylitis synovial fluid, disease-linked clones were reportedly recovered at significantly enriched levels.

A word on this clonotype: What it binds is not known.

TCR beta libraries were made by quantitative 5'-RACE with molecular barcodes. Via MiXCR, TCRdb re-called the 5' RACE reads, giving one row per CDR3 protein. The data contain roughly 150,000 distinct CDR3 sequences, 30% to 35% of them singletons. This sequence was found in a male donor with ankylosing spondylitis. The gene calls are TRBV5-1 and TRBJ2-7; 8 nucleotides agree with TRBD1. Sequencing input: synovial fluid, either unsorted or a sorted T cell fraction (not recorded which). CDR3 in DNA: TGCGCCAGCAGCTTGGAGGCAGGGGGCAATGGGCAGTACTTC. Translation: CASSLEAGGNGQYF.